This is a list of T cell receptor beta chains from one sample in a study of OX40 agonist ivuxolimab in advanced cancers. Profiling relied on immunoSEQ multiplex PCR, and the TCRdb table lists in-frame clones only, not all of them. This table holds around 39,000 clones, around 82% found once. Sequenced material: CD4+ or CD8+ T cells sorted from blood, taken in a trial of the OX40 agonist ivuxolimab. The source of these receptors is an adult with an advanced solid tumor such as melanoma, head and neck, liver or kidney cancer. CDR3s include the opening cysteine and the closing phenylalanine or tryptophan. The D gene is left open where the match is weak. Only some rows state a clone size, as once, few, many or a class for expanded clones.

d_call j_call clone_size v_call cdr3_aa cdr3_nt
. TRBJ1-1 . TRBV9 CASSALTRGAFF TGTGCCAGCAGCGCCTTGACACGGGGAGCTTTCTTT
. TRBJ1-6 few TRBV9 CASSVGQGPLHF TGTGCCAGCAGCGTAGGGCAGGGGCCCCTCCACTTT
. TRBJ1-1 . TRBV10-2 CASSKGNEAFF TGCGCCAGCAGTAAGGGCAATGAAGCTTTCTTT
. TRBJ2-1 . TRBV5-1 CASSLGLPNEQFF TGCGCCAGCAGCTTGGGATTACCCAATGAGCAGTTCTTC
TRBD1 TRBJ1-5 . TRBV7-2 CASTLTGVNQPQHF TGTGCCAGCACCTTGACAGGGGTCAATCAGCCCCAGCATTTT
. TRBJ1-2 once TRBV29-1 CSVESGQTNYGYTF TGCAGCGTTGAAAGCGGACAGACTAACTATGGCTACACCTTC
. TRBJ1-2 . TRBV4-2 CASSQVGWGYTF TGTGCCAGCAGCCAAGTGGGATGGGGCTACACCTTC
. TRBJ1-6 . TRBV6-1 CASSEIASYNSPLHF TGTGCCAGCAGTGAAATAGCCTCTTATAATTCACCCCTCCACTTT
TRBD1 TRBJ1-1 . TRBV18 CASTLTGDRTTEAFF TGTGCCAGCACACTGACAGGGGACCGCACCACTGAAGCTTTCTTT
. TRBJ1-4 . TRBV11-1 CASSLSRDTSTNEKLFF TGTGCCAGCAGCTTATCCCGGGACACCTCAACTAATGAAAAACTGTTTTTT
TRBD1 TRBJ2-7 . TRBV29-1 CSGRQGASEQYF TGCAGCGGAAGGCAGGGGGCGAGTGAGCAGTACTTC
TRBD2 TRBJ2-1 . TRBV7-3 CASSPASGYNEQFF TGTGCCAGCAGCCCAGCTAGCGGATACAATGAGCAGTTCTTC
. TRBJ1-1 . TRBV5-1 CASSLNLRMNTEAFF TGCGCCAGCAGCTTGAATCTGCGGATGAACACTGAAGCTTTCTTT
. TRBJ2-7 . TRBV7-8 CASSFAGTDYEQYF TGTGCCAGCAGCTTTGCCGGGACGGACTACGAGCAGTACTTC